Following are 4 T cell receptor beta chains from one sample sequenced in a study of OX40 agonist ivuxolimab in advanced cancers. The table came from immunoSEQ multiplex PCR; TCRdb's copy has only in-frame clones and leaves some out. This table has over 70,000 clones, around 93% appearing once. The specimen comprised CD4+ or CD8+ T cells sorted from blood, sampled in a trial of the OX40 agonist ivuxolimab. Receptors originate from an adult with an advanced solid tumor such as melanoma, head and neck, liver or kidney cancer.

This sequence joins TRBV29-1 and TRBJ2-1, with D possibly TRBD2 on 6 matching bases. Deletions cut 3 bases from V and 9 bases from J, with 12 bases between. The CDR3 has 12 residues. CDR1 is SQVTM, CDR2 ANQGSEA, per germline. CDR3 amino acids: CSVEGGDGEQFF. The CDR3 region has the DNA TGCAGCGTTGAGGGCGGGGATGGTGAGCAGTTCTTC.

The chain joins TRBV28 to TRBJ1-3; TRBD1 might be the D (5 bases). V shed 6 bases and J shed 0 bases, with 9 bases lying between them. Per the germline V gene, CDR1 is MDHEN and CDR2 is SYDVKM. CDR3 length: 14 residues. CDR3 sequence (DNA): TGTGCCAGCAGCCCGGGGCACTCTGGAAACACCATATATTTT. Its translation is CASSPGHSGNTIYF.

The chain joins TRBV7-2 to TRBJ1-1, with 7 bases aligning to TRBD1. CDR1 and CDR2 (germline): SGHTA, FQGNSA. The CDR3 covers 14 residues. The trim removed 3 bases at V and 4 bases at J, leaving 5 bases unmatched. CDR3 coding DNA: TGTGCCAGCAGCTTTCAGGGGGGCGGCACTGAAGCTTTCTTT. Its translation: CASSFQGGGTEAFF.

J is TRBJ2-1 and V is TRBV28; the match to TRBD2 covers 12 bases. The CDR3 has 16 residues. With 5 bases clipped from V and 8 bases from J, the junction kept 10 bases outside the gene matches. Germline CDR1 and CDR2: MDHEN and SYDVKM. The CDR3 sequence: CASSTPSGRAADEQFF. In DNA, the CDR3 is TGTGCCAGCAGTACCCCTAGCGGGAGGGCCGCGGATGAGCAGTTCTTC.